The T cell receptor beta chain under discussion was sequenced for a study of blood T cell repertoires in COVID-19. Per the original data handling: Using reference gene primer amplification, nucleated cell counts were estimated. Using immunoSEQ multiplex PCR, the repertoire was profiled, and TCRdb retains in-frame clones only, with some absent. V and J calls and clone size come straight from that table; D and trimming were deduced from the DNA. Found here are 300,000 to 450,000 clones, roughly 90% of them singletons; the top ten hold 0.85% to 1.3%. The CDR3 loop spans 14 amino acids. Germline values: CDR1 ENHRY, CDR2 SYGVKD. V dropped 5 bases and J dropped 4; count of bases not matched to a gene: 3. Shortly before study entry, within 2 weeks, exposed participants had met a COVID-19 case.

V usage is TRBV10-3 and J usage is TRBJ2-2; TRBD1 agrees at 8 bases. The sequencing input was PBMCs or T cells enriched from blood (not recorded which). The clonotype originates from a woman in her twenties or thirties who had been exposed to COVID-19. In nucleotides, the CDR3 is TGTGCCATCAGTCGACAGGGGTTCACCGGGGAGCTGTTTTTT. Translated, it gives CAISRQGFTGELFF.